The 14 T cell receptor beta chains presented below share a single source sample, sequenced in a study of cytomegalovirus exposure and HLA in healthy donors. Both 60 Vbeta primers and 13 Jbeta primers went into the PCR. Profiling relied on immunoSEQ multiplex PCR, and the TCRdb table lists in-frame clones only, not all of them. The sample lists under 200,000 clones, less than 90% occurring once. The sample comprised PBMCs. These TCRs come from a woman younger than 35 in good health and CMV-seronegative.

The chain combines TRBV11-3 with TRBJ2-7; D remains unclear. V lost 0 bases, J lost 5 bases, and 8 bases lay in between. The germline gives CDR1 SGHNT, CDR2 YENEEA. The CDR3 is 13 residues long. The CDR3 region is CASSLDQEDEQYF. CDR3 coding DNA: TGTGCCAGCAGCTTAGATCAAGAGGACGAGCAGTACTTC. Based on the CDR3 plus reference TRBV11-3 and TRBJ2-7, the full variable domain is EAGVVQSPRYKIIEKKQPVAFWCNPISGHNTLYWYLQNLGQGPELLIRYENEEAVDDSQLPKDRFSAERLKGVDSTLKIQPAELGDSAVYLCASSLDQEDEQYFGPGTRLTVT.

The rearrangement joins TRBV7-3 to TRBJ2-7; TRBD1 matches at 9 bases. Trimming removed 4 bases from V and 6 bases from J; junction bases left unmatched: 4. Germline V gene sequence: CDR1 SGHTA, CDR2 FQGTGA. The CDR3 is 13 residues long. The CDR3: CASSSGQGREQYF. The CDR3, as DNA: TGTGCCAGCAGCTCGGGACAGGGCCGCGAGCAGTACTTC.

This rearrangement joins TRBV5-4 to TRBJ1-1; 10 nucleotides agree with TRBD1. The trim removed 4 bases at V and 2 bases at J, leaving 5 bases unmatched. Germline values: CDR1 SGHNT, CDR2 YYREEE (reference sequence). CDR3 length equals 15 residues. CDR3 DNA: TGTGCCAGCAGCCGGGACAGGGGAGTCAACACTGAAGCTTTCTTT. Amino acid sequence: CASSRDRGVNTEAFF.

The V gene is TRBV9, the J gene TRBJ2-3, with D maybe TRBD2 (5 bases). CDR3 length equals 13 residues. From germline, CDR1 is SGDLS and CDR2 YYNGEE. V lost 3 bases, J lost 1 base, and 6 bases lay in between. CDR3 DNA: TGTGCCAGCAGCGGTAGCGGCACAGATACGCAGTATTTT. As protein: CASSGSGTDTQYF.

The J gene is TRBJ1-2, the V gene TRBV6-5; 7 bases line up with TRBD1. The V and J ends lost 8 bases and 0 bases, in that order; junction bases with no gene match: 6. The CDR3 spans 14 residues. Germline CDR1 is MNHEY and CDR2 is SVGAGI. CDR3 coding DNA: TGTGCCAGCGGAAGACAGGGAGCTAACTATGGCTACACCTTC. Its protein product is CASGRQGANYGYTF.

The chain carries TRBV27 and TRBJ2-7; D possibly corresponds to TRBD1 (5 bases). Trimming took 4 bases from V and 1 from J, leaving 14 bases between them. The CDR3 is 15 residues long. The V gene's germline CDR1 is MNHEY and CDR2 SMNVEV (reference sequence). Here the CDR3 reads CASSYQPGASYEQYF. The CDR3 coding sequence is TGTGCCAGCAGTTACCAGCCTGGGGCTTCCTACGAGCAGTACTTC.

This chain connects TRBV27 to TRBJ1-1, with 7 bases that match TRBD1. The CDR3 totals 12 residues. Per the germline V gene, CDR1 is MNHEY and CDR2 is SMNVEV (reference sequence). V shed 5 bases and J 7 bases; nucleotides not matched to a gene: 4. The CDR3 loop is CASSPRDSEAFF. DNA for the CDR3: TGTGCCAGCAGTCCCCGGGACAGTGAAGCTTTCTTT.

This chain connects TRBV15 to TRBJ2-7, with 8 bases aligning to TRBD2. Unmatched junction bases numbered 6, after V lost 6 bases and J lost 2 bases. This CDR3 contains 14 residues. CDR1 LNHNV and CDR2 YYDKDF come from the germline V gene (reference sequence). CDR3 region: CATSRTGGTYEQYF. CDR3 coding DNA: TGTGCCACCAGTCGGACGGGGGGGACCTACGAGCAGTACTTC.

CDR3 bases: TGTGCCAGCAGTTATAGCGGGAGCTCCTACGAGCAGTACTTC. Translating it yields CASSYSGSSYEQYF. V and J are TRBV27 and TRBJ2-7; 9 nucleotides match TRBD2. The CDR3 consists of 14 residues. Per germline, CDR1 MNHEY and CDR2 SMNVEV (reference sequence). V trimming: 4 bases; J trimming: 0 bases; junction bases outside the gene matches: 1.

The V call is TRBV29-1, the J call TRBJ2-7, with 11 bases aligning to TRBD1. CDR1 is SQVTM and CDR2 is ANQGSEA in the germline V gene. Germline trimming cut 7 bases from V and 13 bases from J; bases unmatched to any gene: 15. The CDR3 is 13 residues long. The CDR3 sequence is CSADSRDRGYRYF. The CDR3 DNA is TGCAGCGCCGACAGTAGGGACAGGGGGTATCGATACTTC.

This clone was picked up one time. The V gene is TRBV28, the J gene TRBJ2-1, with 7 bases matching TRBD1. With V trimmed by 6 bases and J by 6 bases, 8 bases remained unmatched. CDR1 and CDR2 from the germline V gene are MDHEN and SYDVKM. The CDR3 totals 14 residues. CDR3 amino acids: CASSRQGWVNEQFF. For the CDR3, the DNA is TGTGCCAGCAGCCGACAGGGTTGGGTCAATGAGCAGTTCTTC. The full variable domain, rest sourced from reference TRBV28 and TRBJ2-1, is DVKVTQSSRYLVKRTGEKVFLECVQDMDHENMFWYRQDPGLGLRLIYFSYDVKMKEKGDIPEGYSVSREKKERFSLILESASTNQTSMYLCASSRQGWVNEQFFGPGTRLTVL.

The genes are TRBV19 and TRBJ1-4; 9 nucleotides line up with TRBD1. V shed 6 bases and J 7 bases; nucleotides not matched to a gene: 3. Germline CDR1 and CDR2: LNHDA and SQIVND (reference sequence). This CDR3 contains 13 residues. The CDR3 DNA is TGTGCCAGTAGCCGGGACAGGGCTGAAAAACTGTTTTTT. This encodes CASSRDRAEKLFF.

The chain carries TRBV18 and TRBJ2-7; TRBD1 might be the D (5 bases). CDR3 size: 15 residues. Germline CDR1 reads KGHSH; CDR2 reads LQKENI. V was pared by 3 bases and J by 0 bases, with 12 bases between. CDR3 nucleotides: TGTGCCAGCTCACCGCAGACAGAGAGCTCCTACGAGCAGTACTTC. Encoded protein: CASSPQTESSYEQYF.

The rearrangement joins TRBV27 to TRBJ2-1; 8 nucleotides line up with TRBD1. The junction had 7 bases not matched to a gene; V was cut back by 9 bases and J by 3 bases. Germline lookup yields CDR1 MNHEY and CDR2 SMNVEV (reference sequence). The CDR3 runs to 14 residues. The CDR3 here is CASRPGQVYNEQFF. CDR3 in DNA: TGTGCCAGTCGGCCGGGACAGGTCTACAATGAGCAGTTCTTC.